This TCR beta chain emerged from a study of shared T cell receptors in the human thymus (dated by TCRdb to 2020 to 2022). Turning to the overall study: The study examined how self-reactive, shared T-cell receptor alpha chains are generated in the human thymus.

Of note for this clone: The antigen it binds to is not known. No clone much larger than this one lies a single base away; base qualities are absent.

To prepare the library, the immunoSEQ multiplex PCR assay was applied. As stored in TCRdb, this immuneACCESS dataset retains in-frame rearrangements with V and J assigned. A fraction of the clones does not appear; measured against another copy, unresolved V genes explain less than half of the discrepancy, and the remainder lacks a known reason. The sample data list about 380,000 clones, and 95% of these were observed just once. Clones ranked in the top ten supply approximately 0.02% of the sample. Between the V and J ends, shortened by 2 bases and 7 bases respectively, the junction contains 12 bases. There are 15 amino acids in the CDR3, from cysteine to phenylalanine inclusive. The entry retains the CDR3 DNA only, 45 bases that are in frame from base 1. For CDR1 and CDR2, the germline V gene lists MDHEN and SYDVKM.

The clonotype comes from a human donor. The rearranged segments are TRBV28 and TRBJ1-6; the D gene cannot be named for sure. Input material: thymocytes. CDR3 reads: CASSLRKAENSPLHF. The DNA sequence reads TGTGCCAGCAGTTTACGGAAGGCCGAAAATTCACCCCTCCACTTT. The entire variable domain, with the stretches around the CDR3 drawn from the reference TRBV28 and TRBJ1-6 proteins, is DVKVTQSSRYLVKRTGEKVFLECVQDMDHENMFWYRQDPGLGLRLIYFSYDVKMKEKGDIPEGYSVSREKKERFSLILESASTNQTSMYLCASSLRKAENSPLHFGNGTRLTVT.